The clone carrying this TCR beta chain was found many times. Its antigen is still unknown. At one end the junction does not follow the germline gene, possibly because of a read error. TCRdb processed the reads anew with MiXCR; each CDR3 protein has one entry. The repertoire holds 740,000 or so distinct CDR3 sequences, with approximately 40% as singletons. This sample is drawn from a study of T cell repertoires in cytomegalovirus infection. Regarding the study as a whole: Adding up the frequency of public TCR beta families identified people who carried CMV plus the relevant HLA. There were HLA-C-restricted CMV-specific TCR beta clonotypes dominating the ex vivo response.

The TCR sequence derives from a human donor in good health (CMV status not recorded). Some clones in this sample may be carry-over from other donors' samples. Sequenced material: PBMCs.

This CDR3 reads CASSLGTALYNEQFF. CDR3 DNA sequence: TGTGCTAGCAGCTTGGGGACAGCCCTATACAATGAGCAGTTCTTC. The chain has TRBV7-7 and TRBJ2-1, with TRBD1 matching 7 bases. The CDR3 has 15 residues. CDR1 is SSHAT, CDR2 FNYEAQ, per germline (reference sequence).